What follows describes a single T cell receptor beta chain. In the source study's methods: For nucleated cells, counts were estimated from reference gene primer amplification. The method was immunoSEQ multiplex PCR; TCRdb's version includes in-frame clones alone and lacks a portion of them. V, J and clone size derive from that table, while D and trimming were established from the DNA sequence. The repertoire consists of about 80,000 clones, with roughly four fifths occurring once and the leading ten covering 7% to 9.5%. This CDR3 region has 13 residues. CDR1 and CDR2 from the germline V gene are LNHDA and SQIVND (reference sequence). V lost 5 bases to trimming and J lost 2 bases, with 9 bases between them. The data stem from a study of blood T cell repertoires in COVID-19. As for the study in general: COVID-19 samples collected from the United States, Italy and Spain covered acute and convalescent phases.

This TCR came from a human donor in a cohort sampled during active COVID-19. V and J are TRBV19 and TRBJ1-1; tentative D call: TRBD1 (5 bases). Sequencing was performed on peripheral blood. The CDR3 DNA reads as TGTGCCAGTAGTGTCAGGGTTAACACTGAAGCTTTCTTT. It yields the protein CASSVRVNTEAFF.